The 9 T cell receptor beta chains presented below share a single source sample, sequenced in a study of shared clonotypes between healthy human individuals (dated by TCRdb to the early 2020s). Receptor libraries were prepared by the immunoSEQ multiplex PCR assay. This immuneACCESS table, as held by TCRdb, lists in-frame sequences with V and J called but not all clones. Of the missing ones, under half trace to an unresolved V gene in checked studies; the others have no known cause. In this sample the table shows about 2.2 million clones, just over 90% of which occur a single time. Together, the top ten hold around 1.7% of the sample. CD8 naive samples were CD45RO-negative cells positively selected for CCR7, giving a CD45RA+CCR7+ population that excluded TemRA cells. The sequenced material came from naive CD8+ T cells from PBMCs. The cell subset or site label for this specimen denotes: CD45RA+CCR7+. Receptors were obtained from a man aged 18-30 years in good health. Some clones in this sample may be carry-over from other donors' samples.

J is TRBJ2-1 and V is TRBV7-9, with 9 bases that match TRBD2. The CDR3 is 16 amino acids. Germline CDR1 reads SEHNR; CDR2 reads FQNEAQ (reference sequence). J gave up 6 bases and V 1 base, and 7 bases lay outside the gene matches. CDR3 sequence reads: CASSLGLAEQRNEQFF. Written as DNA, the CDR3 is TGTGCCAGCAGCTTAGGACTAGCGGAGCAGCGCAATGAGCAGTTCTTC.

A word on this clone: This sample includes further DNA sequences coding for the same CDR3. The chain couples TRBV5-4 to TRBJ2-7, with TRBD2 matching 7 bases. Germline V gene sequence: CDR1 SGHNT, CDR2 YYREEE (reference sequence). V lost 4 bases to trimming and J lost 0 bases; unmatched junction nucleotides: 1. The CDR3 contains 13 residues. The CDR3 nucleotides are TGTGCCAGCAGCGGGGGGGGCTCCTACGAGCAGTACTTC. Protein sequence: CASSGGGSYEQYF. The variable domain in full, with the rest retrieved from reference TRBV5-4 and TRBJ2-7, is ETGVTQSPTHLIKTRGQQVTLRCSSQSGHNTVSWYQQALGQGPQFIFQYYREEENGRGNFPPRFSGLQFPNYSSELNVNALELDDSALYLCASSGGGSYEQYFGPGTRLTVT.

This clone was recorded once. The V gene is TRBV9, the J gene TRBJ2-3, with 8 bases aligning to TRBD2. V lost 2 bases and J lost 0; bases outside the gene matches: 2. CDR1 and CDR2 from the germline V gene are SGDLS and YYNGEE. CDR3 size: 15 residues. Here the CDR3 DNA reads TGTGCCAGCAGCGTTAGCGGGGCTAGCACAGATACGCAGTATTTT. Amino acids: CASSVSGASTDTQYF.

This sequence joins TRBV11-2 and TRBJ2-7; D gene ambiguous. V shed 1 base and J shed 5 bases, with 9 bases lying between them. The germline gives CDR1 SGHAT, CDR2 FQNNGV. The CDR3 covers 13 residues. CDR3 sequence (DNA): TGTGCCAGCAGCTTAGGGCCGTCCCACGAGCAGTACTTC. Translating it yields CASSLGPSHEQYF.

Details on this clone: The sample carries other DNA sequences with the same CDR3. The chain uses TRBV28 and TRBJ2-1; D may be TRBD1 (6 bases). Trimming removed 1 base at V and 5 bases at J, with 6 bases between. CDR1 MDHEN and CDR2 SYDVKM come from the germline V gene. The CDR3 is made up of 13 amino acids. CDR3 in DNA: TGTGCCAGCAGTTTATCAGGGGACAATGAGCAGTTCTTC. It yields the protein CASSLSGDNEQFF. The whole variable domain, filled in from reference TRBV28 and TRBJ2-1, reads DVKVTQSSRYLVKRTGEKVFLECVQDMDHENMFWYRQDPGLGLRLIYFSYDVKMKEKGDIPEGYSVSREKKERFSLILESASTNQTSMYLCASSLSGDNEQFFGPGTRLTVL.

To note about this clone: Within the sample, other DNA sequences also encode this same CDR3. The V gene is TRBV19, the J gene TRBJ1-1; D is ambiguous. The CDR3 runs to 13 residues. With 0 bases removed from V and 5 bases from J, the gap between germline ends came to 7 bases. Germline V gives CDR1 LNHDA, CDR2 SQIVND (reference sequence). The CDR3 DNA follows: TGTGCCAGTAGTATAGATGGGGAAACTGAAGCTTTCTTT. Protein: CASSIDGETEAFF.

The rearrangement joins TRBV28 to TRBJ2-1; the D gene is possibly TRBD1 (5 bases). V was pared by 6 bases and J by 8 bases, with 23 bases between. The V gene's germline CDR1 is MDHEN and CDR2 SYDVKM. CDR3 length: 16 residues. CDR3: CASRPIEWGGIDEQFF. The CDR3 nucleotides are TGTGCCAGCAGACCAATCGAGTGGGGCGGAATCGATGAGCAGTTCTTC.

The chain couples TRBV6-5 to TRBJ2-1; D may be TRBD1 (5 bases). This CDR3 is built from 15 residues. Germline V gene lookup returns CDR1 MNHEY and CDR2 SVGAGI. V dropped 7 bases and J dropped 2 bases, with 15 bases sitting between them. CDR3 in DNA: TGTGCCAGCAATACCAGGCCAGGGCCCTACAATGAGCAGTTCTTC. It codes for CASNTRPGPYNEQFF.

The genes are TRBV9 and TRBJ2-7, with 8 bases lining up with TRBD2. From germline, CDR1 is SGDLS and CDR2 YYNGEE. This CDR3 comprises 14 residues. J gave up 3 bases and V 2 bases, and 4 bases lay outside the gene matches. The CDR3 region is CASSVTTSGYEQYF. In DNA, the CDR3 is TGTGCCAGCAGCGTTACTACTAGCGGCTACGAGCAGTACTTC.